This is a list of T cell receptor beta chains from one sample in a study of blood T cell repertoires in COVID-19. Generated by immunoSEQ multiplex PCR, the TCRdb table keeps only in-frame clones and is missing some. This sample has around 230,000 clones, with 86% found just once. Sequences were obtained from PBMCs or T cells enriched from blood (not recorded which). The receptors were sampled from a woman aged 40 to 55 with acute COVID-19. CDR3s include the opening cysteine and the closing phenylalanine or tryptophan. The D gene is left open where the match is weak. Size is stated for part of the rows, as once, few or many counts, or as a class when the clone is expanded.

D gene: TRBD2; V gene: TRBV7-2; J gene: TRBJ2-3; clone size: few; CDR3 length: 15; CDR3 protein: CASSPRTSAADTQYF; CDR3 DNA: TGTGCCAGCAGCCCCCGGACTAGCGCGGCAGATACGCAGTATTTT
D gene: NA; V gene: TRBV18; J gene: TRBJ2-2; clone size: NA; CDR3 length: 15; CDR3 protein: CASSPGRGIGGELFF; CDR3 DNA: TGTGCCAGCTCACCGGGAAGGGGGATCGGCGGGGAGCTGTTTTTT
D gene: TRBD1; V gene: TRBV20-1; J gene: TRBJ1-2; clone size: NA; CDR3 length: 11; CDR3 protein: CTAVDRVISTF; CDR3 DNA: TGCACCGCCGTGGACAGGGTTATCTCCACCTTC
D gene: NA; V gene: TRBV5-4; J gene: TRBJ1-1; clone size: NA; CDR3 length: 12; CDR3 protein: CASSRRDTEAFF; CDR3 DNA: TGTGCCAGCAGCCGAAGAGACACTGAAGCTTTCTTT
D gene: NA; V gene: TRBV4-3; J gene: TRBJ1-5; clone size: NA; CDR3 length: 15; CDR3 protein: CASSQETGRDQPQHF; CDR3 DNA: TGCGCCAGCAGCCAAGAAACAGGTCGTGATCAGCCCCAGCATTTT
D gene: NA; V gene: TRBV3-1/TRBV3-2; J gene: TRBJ1-1; clone size: NA; CDR3 length: 16; CDR3 protein: CASRSGPPGMNTEAFF; CDR3 DNA: TGTGCCAGCAGGAGTGGGCCCCCAGGTATGAACACTGAAGCTTTCTTT
D gene: NA; V gene: TRBV18; J gene: TRBJ2-6; clone size: NA; CDR3 length: 18; CDR3 protein: CASSPPRTRYSGANVLTF; CDR3 DNA: TGTGCCAGCTCACCACCGAGGACAAGATACTCTGGGGCCAACGTCCTGACTTTC
D gene: TRBD2; V gene: TRBV5-1; J gene: TRBJ2-5; clone size: NA; CDR3 length: 15; CDR3 protein: CASSLGLAGKETQYF; CDR3 DNA: TGCGCCAGCAGCTTGGGACTAGCGGGGAAAGAGACCCAGTACTTC
D gene: TRBD1; V gene: TRBV6-5; J gene: TRBJ1-2; clone size: NA; CDR3 length: 13; CDR3 protein: CASSPDRFYGYTF; CDR3 DNA: TGTGCCAGCAGTCCGGACAGGTTCTATGGCTACACCTTC
D gene: NA; V gene: TRBV3-1/TRBV3-2; J gene: TRBJ2-5; clone size: NA; CDR3 length: 15; CDR3 protein: CASSQLRRGIETQYF; CDR3 DNA: TGTGCCAGCAGCCAGCTGAGACGAGGGATCGAGACCCAGTACTTC
D gene: TRBD1; V gene: TRBV19; J gene: TRBJ1-1; clone size: NA; CDR3 length: 16; CDR3 protein: CASRGPGQSMNTEAFF; CDR3 DNA: TGTGCCAGTAGGGGTCCGGGACAGAGCATGAACACTGAAGCTTTCTTT
D gene: TRBD2; V gene: TRBV11-2; J gene: TRBJ2-2; clone size: NA; CDR3 length: 13; CDR3 protein: CASRASGTGELFF; CDR3 DNA: TGTGCCAGCAGGGCTAGCGGGACCGGGGAGCTGTTTTTT
D gene: NA; V gene: TRBV10-3; J gene: TRBJ1-1; clone size: few; CDR3 length: 16; CDR3 protein: CAISPGGRGRGTEAFF; CDR3 DNA: TGTGCCATCAGTCCGGGGGGGCGAGGGAGAGGAACTGAAGCTTTCTTT
D gene: NA; V gene: TRBV19; J gene: TRBJ1-1; clone size: NA; CDR3 length: 13; CDR3 protein: CASSPPSNTEAFF; CDR3 DNA: TGTGCCAGTAGTCCCCCCTCGAACACTGAAGCTTTCTTT
D gene: NA; V gene: TRBV12-5; J gene: TRBJ2-1; clone size: once; CDR3 length: 15; CDR3 protein: CASGLVHSGYNEQFF; CDR3 DNA: TGTGCTAGTGGTTTGGTCCACTCAGGGTACAATGAGCAGTTCTTC
D gene: TRBD1; V gene: TRBV7-9; J gene: TRBJ1-6; clone size: few; CDR3 length: 13; CDR3 protein: CASSPSGGSPLHF; CDR3 DNA: TGTGCCAGCAGCCCCTCAGGGGGTTCACCCCTCCACTTT
D gene: TRBD2; V gene: TRBV11-2; J gene: TRBJ2-7; clone size: NA; CDR3 length: 15; CDR3 protein: CASSSPLGTTYEQYF; CDR3 DNA: TGTGCCAGCAGCTCCCCGTTGGGGACTACCTACGAGCAGTACTTC
D gene: TRBD2; V gene: TRBV20-1; J gene: TRBJ2-1; clone size: NA; CDR3 length: 18; CDR3 protein: CSASNRASGGATHNEQFF; CDR3 DNA: TGCAGTGCTAGTAACCGGGCTAGCGGGGGTGCCACTCACAATGAGCAGTTCTTC
D gene: TRBD1; V gene: TRBV13; J gene: TRBJ2-1; clone size: NA; CDR3 length: 13; CDR3 protein: CASRLQGDNEQFF; CDR3 DNA: TGTGCCAGCAGGCTACAGGGGGACAATGAGCAGTTCTTC
D gene: NA; V gene: TRBV12-3/TRBV12-4; J gene: TRBJ1-2; clone size: NA; CDR3 length: 12; CDR3 protein: CASSPPGSGYTF; CDR3 DNA: TGTGCCAGCAGCCCCCCAGGGTCTGGCTACACCTTC
D gene: NA; V gene: TRBV10-3; J gene: TRBJ1-3; clone size: NA; CDR3 length: 14; CDR3 protein: CAISEGRAGNTIYF; CDR3 DNA: TGTGCCATCAGTGAGGGGAGGGCTGGAAACACCATATATTTT
D gene: NA; V gene: TRBV5-4; J gene: TRBJ1-1; clone size: NA; CDR3 length: 14; CDR3 protein: CASSLGQMNTEAFF; CDR3 DNA: TGTGCCAGCAGCTTAGGACAGATGAACACTGAAGCTTTCTTT
D gene: TRBD1; V gene: TRBV4-2; J gene: TRBJ2-2; clone size: NA; CDR3 length: 18; CDR3 protein: CASSQVSGTGVNTGELFF; CDR3 DNA: TGTGCCAGCAGCCAAGTGTCCGGGACAGGGGTCAACACCGGGGAGCTGTTTTTT
D gene: TRBD1; V gene: TRBV30; J gene: TRBJ1-2; clone size: NA; CDR3 length: 13; CDR3 protein: CAWSVQGAYGYTF; CDR3 DNA: TGTGCCTGGAGTGTCCAGGGGGCCTATGGCTACACCTTC
D gene: NA; V gene: TRBV2; J gene: TRBJ1-5; clone size: NA; CDR3 length: 14; CDR3 protein: CASSVIRGGQPQHF; CDR3 DNA: TGTGCCAGCAGTGTAATCAGGGGAGGGCAGCCCCAGCATTTT
D gene: TRBD1; V gene: TRBV5-8; J gene: TRBJ1-1; clone size: NA; CDR3 length: 15; CDR3 protein: CASSLKGTGKTEAFF; CDR3 DNA: TGTGCCAGCAGCTTGAAAGGGACAGGGAAGACTGAAGCTTTCTTT
D gene: TRBD1; V gene: TRBV5-5; J gene: TRBJ1-4; clone size: NA; CDR3 length: 16; CDR3 protein: CASSLRQGRTNEKLFF; CDR3 DNA: TGTGCCAGCAGCCTCCGACAGGGGCGTACTAATGAAAAACTGTTTTTT
D gene: NA; V gene: TRBV7-9; J gene: TRBJ2-2; clone size: NA; CDR3 length: 11; CDR3 protein: CASSQAGELFF; CDR3 DNA: TGTGCCAGCAGCCAGGCCGGGGAGCTGTTTTTT
D gene: NA; V gene: TRBV11-3; J gene: TRBJ2-1; clone size: NA; CDR3 length: 12; CDR3 protein: CASSLAGDEQFF; CDR3 DNA: TGTGCCAGCAGCTTAGCCGGGGATGAGCAGTTCTTC
D gene: NA; V gene: TRBV7-2; J gene: TRBJ1-4; clone size: NA; CDR3 length: 15; CDR3 protein: CASSLNTGFSEKLFF; CDR3 DNA: TGTGCCAGCAGCTTAAACACAGGGTTCTCAGAAAAACTGTTTTTT
D gene: NA; V gene: TRBV15; J gene: TRBJ1-3; clone size: few; CDR3 length: 13; CDR3 protein: CATRQSQGNTIYF; CDR3 DNA: TGTGCCACCCGACAATCACAGGGAAACACCATATATTTT
D gene: NA; V gene: TRBV19; J gene: TRBJ1-1; clone size: few; CDR3 length: 16; CDR3 protein: CASSPLTGPSNTEAFF; CDR3 DNA: TGTGCCAGTAGTCCTTTGACAGGCCCTTCGAACACTGAAGCTTTCTTT
D gene: NA; V gene: TRBV3-1/TRBV3-2; J gene: TRBJ2-5; clone size: NA; CDR3 length: 16; CDR3 protein: CASSQSDSRTEETQYF; CDR3 DNA: TGTGCCAGCAGCCAATCTGACTCCCGGACAGAAGAGACCCAGTACTTC
D gene: NA; V gene: TRBV29-1; J gene: TRBJ1-1; clone size: many; CDR3 length: 12; CDR3 protein: CSVERQNTEAFF; CDR3 DNA: TGCAGCGTAGAGAGACAGAACACTGAAGCTTTCTTT
D gene: TRBD2; V gene: TRBV6-5; J gene: TRBJ2-3; clone size: NA; CDR3 length: 15; CDR3 protein: CASSLAGVITDTQYF; CDR3 DNA: TGTGCCAGCAGTTTAGCGGGGGTGATCACAGATACGCAGTATTTT
D gene: TRBD1; V gene: TRBV18; J gene: TRBJ1-1; clone size: NA; CDR3 length: 15; CDR3 protein: CASSPRTGGGTEAFF; CDR3 DNA: TGTGCCAGCTCACCACGGACAGGGGGAGGTACTGAAGCTTTCTTT
D gene: TRBD1; V gene: TRBV5-5; J gene: TRBJ1-2; clone size: NA; CDR3 length: 14; CDR3 protein: CASSLVGQSYGYTF; CDR3 DNA: TGTGCCAGCAGCTTGGTGGGACAGTCCTATGGCTACACCTTC
D gene: TRBD2; V gene: TRBV7-8; J gene: TRBJ2-1; clone size: NA; CDR3 length: 13; CDR3 protein: CASGRGGSGEQFF; CDR3 DNA: TGTGCCTCAGGGCGGGGGGGTTCCGGCGAGCAGTTCTTC
D gene: NA; V gene: TRBV30; J gene: TRBJ1-5; clone size: once; CDR3 length: 15; CDR3 protein: CAWSEDSYSNQPQHF; CDR3 DNA: TGTGCCTGGAGTGAGGACAGCTATAGCAATCAGCCCCAGCATTTT
D gene: TRBD1; V gene: TRBV5-1; J gene: TRBJ1-2; clone size: NA; CDR3 length: 14; CDR3 protein: CASSSDRGTYGYTF; CDR3 DNA: TGCGCCAGCAGCTCGGACAGGGGCACCTATGGCTACACCTTC
D gene: TRBD1; V gene: TRBV5-6; J gene: TRBJ1-2; clone size: NA; CDR3 length: 17; CDR3 protein: CASSLVVTGGRYYGYTF; CDR3 DNA: TGTGCCAGCAGCTTGGTGGTGACAGGGGGACGATACTATGGCTACACCTTC
D gene: NA; V gene: TRBV3-1/TRBV3-2; J gene: TRBJ2-3; clone size: NA; CDR3 length: 15; CDR3 protein: CASAETPRPLHTQYF; CDR3 DNA: TGTGCCAGCGCAGAGACTCCCCGTCCCCTTCATACGCAGTATTTT
D gene: NA; V gene: TRBV27; J gene: TRBJ1-1; clone size: NA; CDR3 length: 15; CDR3 protein: CASSLKGQSSTEAFF; CDR3 DNA: TGTGCCAGCAGTTTAAAAGGACAGTCTAGCACTGAAGCTTTCTTT
D gene: TRBD2; V gene: TRBV11-2; J gene: TRBJ2-2; clone size: NA; CDR3 length: 17; CDR3 protein: CASSSGLADPNTGELFF; CDR3 DNA: TGTGCCAGCAGCTCGGGACTAGCGGACCCGAACACCGGGGAGCTGTTTTTT
D gene: TRBD1; V gene: TRBV5-5; J gene: TRBJ1-6; clone size: NA; CDR3 length: 20; CDR3 protein: CASSLVVGGPRSSYNSPLHF; CDR3 DNA: TGTGCCAGCAGCTTGGTTGTAGGGGGCCCTAGAAGCTCCTATAATTCACCCCTCCACTTT
D gene: NA; V gene: TRBV3-1/TRBV3-2; J gene: TRBJ1-3; clone size: NA; CDR3 length: 16; CDR3 protein: CASSLRSGGLGNTIYF; CDR3 DNA: TGTGCCAGCAGCCTCCGGAGCGGGGGTTTGGGAAACACCATATATTTT
D gene: NA; V gene: TRBV7-2; J gene: TRBJ1-2; clone size: NA; CDR3 length: 16; CDR3 protein: CASSRWPSRGNYGYTF; CDR3 DNA: TGTGCCAGCAGCCGGTGGCCCTCGCGGGGGAACTATGGCTACACCTTC
D gene: NA; V gene: TRBV6-5; J gene: TRBJ1-3; clone size: NA; CDR3 length: 14; CDR3 protein: CASSYRASGNTIYF; CDR3 DNA: TGTGCCAGCAGTTACCGAGCGTCCGGAAACACCATATATTTT
D gene: TRBD1; V gene: TRBV11-2; J gene: TRBJ2-3; clone size: NA; CDR3 length: 17; CDR3 protein: CASSFVLLGTGPDTQYF; CDR3 DNA: TGTGCCAGCAGCTTCGTATTACTCGGGACAGGTCCAGATACGCAGTATTTT
D gene: NA; V gene: TRBV6-5; J gene: TRBJ2-5; clone size: NA; CDR3 length: 14; CDR3 protein: CASTLGAMDGSQYF; CDR3 DNA: TGTGCCAGCACCTTGGGGGCGATGGACGGGTCCCAGTACTTC
D gene: NA; V gene: TRBV9; J gene: TRBJ1-1; clone size: NA; CDR3 length: 15; CDR3 protein: CASSESIQGNTEAFF; CDR3 DNA: TGTGCCAGCAGCGAATCCATACAGGGCAACACTGAAGCTTTCTTT
D gene: NA; V gene: TRBV19; J gene: TRBJ1-6; clone size: NA; CDR3 length: 18; CDR3 protein: CASSIQEAGRGSNSPLHF; CDR3 DNA: TGTGCCAGTAGTATACAAGAGGCCGGGCGGGGTTCTAATTCACCCCTCCACTTT
D gene: NA; V gene: TRBV9; J gene: TRBJ1-1; clone size: once; CDR3 length: 14; CDR3 protein: CASSPLSFGGEAFF; CDR3 DNA: TGTGCCAGCAGCCCCCTAAGTTTTGGAGGGGAAGCTTTCTTT
D gene: TRBD1; V gene: TRBV3-1/TRBV3-2; J gene: TRBJ1-1; clone size: NA; CDR3 length: 15; CDR3 protein: CASSQSWQGGTEAFF; CDR3 DNA: TGTGCCAGCAGCCAAAGTTGGCAGGGGGGCACTGAAGCTTTCTTT
D gene: NA; V gene: TRBV7-3; J gene: TRBJ1-2; clone size: NA; CDR3 length: 17; CDR3 protein: CASSPARLRDRRDGYTF; CDR3 DNA: TGTGCCAGCAGCCCCGCTCGGCTCAGGGATAGGAGGGATGGCTACACCTTC
D gene: TRBD1; V gene: TRBV28; J gene: TRBJ1-5; clone size: NA; CDR3 length: 20; CDR3 protein: CASSSVLGGSVSRGNQPQHF; CDR3 DNA: TGTGCCAGCAGTTCCGTTTTAGGGGGCTCGGTGAGTAGGGGCAATCAGCCCCAGCATTTT
D gene: NA; V gene: TRBV2; J gene: TRBJ1-2; clone size: NA; CDR3 length: 14; CDR3 protein: CARSPDILNYGYTF; CDR3 DNA: TGTGCCAGGTCCCCGGACATCCTGAACTATGGCTACACCTTC